The 24 T cell receptor beta chains presented below share a single source sample, sequenced in a study of blood T cells in healthy people across ages (dated by TCRdb to the mid-2010s). Libraries were made using 5' RACE. Instrument used: Illumina HiSeq 2500. The second PCR ran for roughly 7 to 12 cycles and used a J-beta primer mix along with a sample-barcoded 5' primer. The raw public reads went through TCRdb reprocessing: fastp at Q25, MiXCR clone calling, in-frame beta chains kept. Identical CDR3 protein sequences are pooled into one entry, listed with their most common genes and DNA. Present in this sample are 1,300,000 or so distinct CDR3 sequences, approximately 63% of which were seen just once. The leading ten clones occupy over 5.5% of the sample. The sample consisted of blood. Receptor source: a man aged 18 to 29 in good health.

The J gene is TRBJ2-7, the V gene TRBV6-5; D is ambiguous. V lost 6 bases, J lost 1 base, and 13 bases lay in between. CDR1 is MNHEY, CDR2 SVGAGI, per germline. The CDR3 consists of 14 residues. The CDR3 sequence is CASSLLAESYEQYF. The CDR3 region has the DNA TGTGCCAGCAGCCTACTGGCAGAGTCCTACGAGCAGTACTTC.

This clonotype was seen repeatedly, ten times or more. The chain combines TRBV29-1 with TRBJ2-1; TRBD1 is a possible D gene (6 bases). This CDR3 region has 14 residues. Trimming cost V 4 bases and J 6 bases, with 16 bases left between them. Per the germline V gene, CDR1 is SQVTM and CDR2 is ANQGSEA. CDR3 loop: CSVGGDRLINEQFF. The CDR3 DNA follows: TGCAGCGTTGGAGGAGACAGGCTGATCAATGAGCAGTTCTTC.

This clonotype was counted a few times. The chain joins TRBV20-1 to TRBJ2-4, with TRBD1 identical over 7 bases. Germline values: CDR1 DFQATT, CDR2 SNEGSKA (reference sequence). The CDR3 length is 11 residues. The CDR3 region is CSSPDRNIQYF. CDR3 coding DNA: TGCAGCAGCCCGGACAGGAACATTCAGTACTTC.

The chain carries TRBV3-1 and TRBJ1-1; 9 bases map to TRBD1. The CDR3 sequence is 16 residues long. The germline V gene encodes CDR1 LGHDT and CDR2 YNNKEL (reference sequence). Trimming cost V 4 bases and J 3 bases; bases outside gene matches: 9. The CDR3 DNA sequence: TGTGCCAGCAGCCCGGGACAGGGCGCTACTGACACTGAAGCTTTCTTT. Amino acids: CASSPGQGATDTEAFF.

The chain carries TRBV21-1 and TRBJ2-2. TRBV21-1 represents a pseudogene. The CDR3 consists of 15 residues. The DNA of the CDR3 is TGTGCCAGCAGCAAAGTTCCGCGGAACACCGGGGAGCTGTTTTTT. Translation gives CASSKVPRNTGELFF.

As to this clonotype: A read error may account for a junction end that differs from germline. The V and J genes are TRBV6-2 or TRBV6-3 and TRBJ1-3; D is uncertain. The germline CDR1 and CDR2 sequences are MNHEY and SVGEGT. CDR3 length: 13 residues. The DNA of the CDR3 is TGTGTCAGCGGAACCTCTAGAGGAAACACCATATATTTT. It is translated as CVSGTSRGNTIYF.

The J gene is TRBJ2-1, the V gene TRBV5-1, with D possibly TRBD2 on 5 matching bases. V was clipped by 5 bases and J by 0 bases, with 12 bases between them. The CDR3 has 15 residues. Germline CDR1 and CDR2: SGHRS and YFSETQ. DNA of the CDR3: TGCGCCAGCAGTACGCTCCGGGACTCCTACAATGAGCAGTTCTTC. The encoded protein is CASSTLRDSYNEQFF.

CDR3 DNA: TGCGCCAGCAGCCTGCTGCGGGAGAAATCCTACGAGCAGTACTTC. The encoded protein is CASSLLREKSYEQYF. The gene calls are TRBV4-1 and TRBJ2-7; 7 bases are shared with TRBD2. V lost 4 bases, J lost 1 base, and 7 bases stayed unmatched. Looked up from germline, CDR1 is MGHRA and CDR2 is YSYEKL. The CDR3 extends over 15 amino acids.

The CDR3, as DNA: TGCAGCGTTGGGGACAGGGACATCAGCTCCTACAATGAGCAGTACTTC. This translates into CSVGDRDISSYNEQYF. The chain employs TRBV29-1 and TRBJ2-1; TRBD1 matches 9 bases. With the DNA end fitting TRBJ2-7 better, the J assignment may be wrong. This CDR3 contains 16 residues. CDR1 is SQVTM, CDR2 ANQGSEA, per germline.

This chain connects TRBV6-5 to TRBJ2-1; TRBD2 matches at 7 bases. The CDR3 runs to 16 residues. Trimming took 6 bases from V and 0 from J; bases not matched to a gene: 8. Germline V lookup: CDR1 MNHEY, CDR2 SVGAGI. The CDR3 nucleotides read TGTGCCAGCAGAAAACAACGGACTAGCTCCTACAATGAGCAGTTCTTC. It yields the protein CASRKQRTSSYNEQFF.

This clonotype was counted between two and nine times. This sequence joins TRBV6-6 and TRBJ2-7; D is ambiguous. Germline CDR1 MNHNY, CDR2 SVGAGI (reference sequence). CDR3 size: 12 residues. Trimming removed 6 bases from V and 2 bases from J, with 8 bases in between. CDR3 sequence: CASRGPTYEQYF. CDR3 coding DNA: TGTGCCAGCAGGGGCCCGACCTACGAGCAGTACTTC.

This clonotype was seen a few times. The V and J genes are TRBV25-1 and TRBJ1-5, with D perhaps TRBD1 (5 bases). Looked up from germline, CDR1 is MGHDK and CDR2 is SYGVNS. The CDR3 is made up of 14 amino acids. V dropped 3 bases and J dropped 1 base, with 7 bases sitting between them. Here the CDR3 DNA reads TGTGCCAGCAGTGATCACAGGAGCAATCAGCCCCAGCATTTT. This encodes CASSDHRSNQPQHF.

This clonotype has only a few counts. The V gene is TRBV29-1, the J gene TRBJ2-7; 9 bases line up with TRBD1. The CDR3 loop spans 13 amino acids. Per germline, CDR1 SQVTM and CDR2 ANQGSEA. After removal of 1 base from V and 6 bases from J, the junction contained 4 bases not matched to a gene. The CDR3 region has the DNA TGCAGCGTTGAAGGCCAACAGGGGGCCGAGCAGTACTTC. It yields the protein CSVEGQQGAEQYF.

This clonotype has just a few counts. The chain uses TRBV7-6 and TRBJ2-7, with D possibly called TRBD1 or TRBD2 (5 bases each). Trimming removed 1 base from V and 2 bases from J, with 12 bases in between. The CDR3 runs 15 residues. The germline CDR1 and CDR2 sequences are SGHVS and FNYEAQ. The CDR3 loop is CASSLGAGTPYEQYF. DNA for the CDR3: TGTGCCAGCAGCTTAGGAGCAGGGACCCCCTACGAGCAGTACTTC.

CDR3 coding DNA: TGTGCCAGCAGCTTAGCGCTGGGCGGGGCAATCCAAGAGACCCAGTACTTC. Residues: CASSLALGGAIQETQYF. The rearrangement links TRBV7-2 to TRBJ2-5; weak D call: TRBD2 (6 bases). Trimming took 0 bases from V and 1 from J, leaving 15 bases between them. The CDR3 loop spans 17 amino acids. In germline, CDR1 is SGHTA, CDR2 FQGNSA.

The chain couples TRBV13 to TRBJ2-5; D is uncertain. Germline CDR1 PRHDT, CDR2 FYEKMQ (reference sequence). Trimming shortened V by 9 bases and J by 0 bases, and 23 bases separated the two germline ends. The CDR3 has 17 residues. CDR3 in DNA: TGTGCCAGTAGCCAATCCCTCGGAGTCGCTTACCAAGAGACCCAGTACTTC. It encodes CASSQSLGVAYQETQYF.

The chain combines TRBV9 with TRBJ2-2; TRBD1 is a possible D gene (6 bases). Germline lookup yields CDR1 SGDLS and CDR2 YYNGEE. V lost 6 bases to trimming and J lost 1 base, with 25 bases between them. This CDR3 has 19 residues. As DNA, the CDR3 is TGTGCCAGCACCGCGTTATGGTCCGGGACAACTTTGAACACCGGGGAGCTGTTTTTT. It translates to CASTALWSGTTLNTGELFF.

This clonotype has more than one count but fewer than ten. The chain recombines TRBV10-3 with TRBJ1-2, with TRBD1 identical over 7 bases. V shed 4 bases, J shed 2 bases, and the junction held 7 bases outside the gene matches. This CDR3 is 15 amino acids long. Germline assignment: CDR1 ENHRY and CDR2 SYGVKD. In DNA, the CDR3 is TGTGCCATCAGTGCTGACCGACAGGGCAACTATGGCTACACCTTC. Its protein product is CAISADRQGNYGYTF.

This chain links TRBV21-1 with TRBJ2-1; TRBD2 is the table's D call and was not checked against the DNA. TRBV21-1 is a known pseudogene. The CDR3 spans 14 residues. CDR3 sequence reads: CASIGLGGRSEQFF. CDR3 nucleotides: TGTGCCAGCATCGGACTAGGGGGACGGAGTGAGCAGTTCTTC.

The V call is TRBV6-2 or TRBV6-3, the J call TRBJ1-5; D not certain. Germline CDR1 MNHEY, CDR2 SVGEGT. CDR3 length: 14 residues. V was clipped by 6 bases and J by 7 bases, with 16 bases between them. The CDR3 here is CASRANDEAQPQHF. The CDR3 bases are TGTGCCAGCAGAGCCAACGACGAGGCGCAGCCCCAGCATTTT.

The rearrangement joins TRBV27 to TRBJ2-7; the match to TRBD2 covers 7 bases. CDR3 length: 16 amino acids. After removal of 1 base from V and 4 bases from J, the junction contained 10 bases not matched to a gene. CDR1 is MNHEY and CDR2 is SMNVEV in the germline V gene (reference sequence). The CDR3 is CASSLLPPGLRYEQYF. The DNA for the CDR3 is TGTGCCAGCAGTTTATTACCACCGGGACTACGTTACGAGCAGTACTTC.

The V call is TRBV11-2, the J call TRBJ1-1, with 9 bases identical to TRBD1. J gave up 5 bases and V 2 bases, and 9 bases lay outside the gene matches. This CDR3 is built from 16 residues. Germline V gives CDR1 SGHAT, CDR2 FQNNGV. Here the CDR3 reads CASSLFRTGVNTEAFF. CDR3 DNA sequence: TGTGCCAGCAGCTTATTCAGGACAGGGGTTAATACTGAAGCTTTCTTT.

This chain uses TRBV4-1 with TRBJ1-2, with TRBD1 matching over 7 bases. J lost 7 bases, V lost 3 bases, and 5 bases had no gene match. Looked up from germline, CDR1 is MGHRA and CDR2 is YSYEKL. The CDR3 totals 13 residues. The CDR3 spells CASSQGGQPGYTF. The CDR3 region has the DNA TGCGCCAGCAGCCAGGGGGGACAGCCTGGCTACACCTTC.

This sequence joins TRBV29-1 and TRBJ2-7, with 10 nucleotides matching TRBD2. Losses at the gene ends were 5 bases for V and 3 bases for J; bases not matched to a gene: 10. The length of the CDR3 is 15 residues. CDR1 is SQVTM, CDR2 ANQGSEA, per germline. This CDR3 is CSVQEGASGSYEQYF. The CDR3 bases are TGCAGCGTTCAGGAGGGCGCTAGCGGGAGCTACGAGCAGTACTTC.